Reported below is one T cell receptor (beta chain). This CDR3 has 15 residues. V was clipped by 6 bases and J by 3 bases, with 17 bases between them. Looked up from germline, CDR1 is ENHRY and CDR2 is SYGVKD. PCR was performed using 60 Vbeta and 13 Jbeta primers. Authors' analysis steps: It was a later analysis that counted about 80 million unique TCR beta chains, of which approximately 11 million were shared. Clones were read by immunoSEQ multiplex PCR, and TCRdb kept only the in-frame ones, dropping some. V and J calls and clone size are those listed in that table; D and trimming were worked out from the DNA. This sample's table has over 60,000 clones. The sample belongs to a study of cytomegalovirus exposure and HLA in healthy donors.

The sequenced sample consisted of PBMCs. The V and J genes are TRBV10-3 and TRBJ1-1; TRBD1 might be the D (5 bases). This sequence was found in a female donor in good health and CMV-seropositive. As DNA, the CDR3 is TGTGCCATCAGCGCCCCCGACAGAGACCACACTGAAGCTTTCTTT. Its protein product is CAISAPDRDHTEAFF.